This is a list of T cell receptor beta chains from one sample in a study of cytomegalovirus exposure and HLA in healthy donors. Clones were read by immunoSEQ multiplex PCR, and TCRdb kept only the in-frame ones, dropping some. The table has some 150,000 clones, 77% seen once. The source material was PBMCs. These receptors were obtained from a female donor in good health and CMV-seronegative. Each CDR3 is given with its conserved first and last residue. The D gene is left open where the match is weak. A clone size is listed for some rows: how often the clone was seen (once, few, many), or a class if it is expanded.

V gene	J gene	D gene	clone size	CDR3 protein	CDR3 DNA
TRBV27	TRBJ1-2	.	once	CASSAWDTYYGYTF	TGTGCCAGCAGTGCCTGGGACACCTACTATGGCTACACCTTC
TRBV27	TRBJ1-1	.	.	CASFRSSDTEAFF	TGTGCCAGCTTCCGGTCTAGCGATACTGAAGCTTTCTTT
TRBV12-5	TRBJ2-2	.	once	CASGLARTPNTGELFF	TGTGCTAGTGGTTTGGCCCGGACACCGAACACCGGGGAGCTGTTTTTT
TRBV27	TRBJ1-1	TRBD1	few	CASAQQGTDTEAFF	TGTGCCAGCGCTCAACAGGGGACGGACACTGAAGCTTTCTTT
TRBV6-6	TRBJ1-3	.	.	CASSYSSVAGRTIYF	TGTGCCAGCAGTTACTCTAGTGTGGCAGGGCGGACCATATATTTT
TRBV30	TRBJ2-7	TRBD1	.	CAWRSAQGSEQYF	TGTGCCTGGAGATCTGCACAGGGGAGCGAGCAGTACTTC
TRBV28	TRBJ1-5	.	.	CASSLPGPNFSNQPQHF	TGTGCCAGCAGTTTGCCGGGTCCTAACTTTAGCAATCAGCCCCAGCATTTT
TRBV19	TRBJ1-1	TRBD1	.	CASSIGRTGSTEAFF	TGTGCCAGTAGTATAGGTAGGACAGGATCCACTGAAGCTTTCTTT
TRBV5-1	TRBJ2-1	.	.	CASSYSSDEQFF	TGCGCCAGCAGCTACTCTAGCGATGAGCAGTTCTTC
TRBV5-1	TRBJ1-1	.	once	CASSLQGGNTEAFF	TGCGCCAGCAGCTTGCAAGGGGGGAACACTGAAGCTTTCTTT
TRBV2	TRBJ2-3	.	.	CASMWSGGTDTQYF	TGTGCCAGCATGTGGTCCGGGGGCACAGATACGCAGTATTTT
TRBV28	TRBJ2-7	TRBD2	.	CASSPSWGAGGTSYEQYF	TGTGCCAGCAGCCCTTCCTGGGGAGCGGGAGGGACCTCCTACGAGCAGTACTTC
TRBV27	TRBJ2-3	TRBD2	.	CASSLVGAREYSDTQYF	TGTGCCAGCAGTCTAGTTGGGGCGCGGGAGTATTCAGATACGCAGTATTTT
TRBV30	TRBJ2-4	.	.	CAWSVGGDVAKNIQYF	TGTGCCTGGAGTGTGGGCGGGGATGTGGCCAAAAACATTCAGTACTTC
TRBV30	TRBJ2-7	.	.	CAWSVVSYEQYF	TGTGCCTGGTCAGTCGTCAGCTACGAGCAGTACTTC
TRBV27	TRBJ2-1	TRBD1	.	CASSEGTGNNEQFF	TGTGCCAGCAGCGAGGGGACAGGGAATAATGAGCAGTTCTTC
TRBV4-1	TRBJ2-5	.	.	CASSPPSKETQYF	TGCGCCAGCAGCCCGCCCAGTAAAGAGACCCAGTACTTC
TRBV11-2	TRBJ1-1	TRBD1	.	CASSPGTGVRLGSEAFF	TGTGCCAGCAGCCCCGGGACAGGGGTGCGACTAGGTTCTGAAGCTTTCTTT
TRBV6-5	TRBJ1-2	.	.	CASSYSGRGGYTF	TGTGCCAGCAGTTACTCAGGGAGAGGTGGCTACACCTTC
TRBV5-6	TRBJ2-7	.	.	CASSSSQRDPYEQYF	TGTGCCAGCAGCTCCTCCCAAAGAGATCCCTACGAGCAGTACTTC
TRBV6-6	TRBJ1-3	.	few	CASSYSADIGNTIYF	TGTGCCAGCAGTTACTCTGCAGATATAGGAAACACCATATATTTT
TRBV7-9	TRBJ2-3	TRBD1	.	CASSPGQGGTDTQYF	TGTGCCAGCAGCCCCGGACAGGGGGGCACAGATACGCAGTATTTT
TRBV28	TRBJ1-1	.	.	CASSFQLPEAFF	TGTGCCAGCAGTTTTCAACTGCCGGAAGCTTTCTTT
TRBV6-1	TRBJ2-7	.	.	CASRAPRVAYEQYF	TGTGCCAGCAGGGCGCCCAGGGTGGCCTACGAGCAGTACTTC
TRBV28	TRBJ1-5	TRBD1	many	CASSLEQGARGQPQHF	TGTGCCAGCAGTTTGGAACAGGGGGCGCGAGGTCAGCCCCAGCATTTT
TRBV13	TRBJ2-1	TRBD2	.	CASSRVGLAGEEQFF	TGTGCCAGCAGCCGGGTGGGACTAGCGGGAGAAGAGCAGTTCTTC
TRBV7-8	TRBJ2-7	.	few	CASSQTRDSEQYF	TGTGCCAGCAGCCAGACCCGGGACTCCGAGCAGTACTTC
TRBV19	TRBJ1-1	.	.	CASSSTGIMNTEAFF	TGTGCCAGTAGTTCCACGGGGATAATGAACACTGAAGCTTTCTTT
TRBV7-9	TRBJ2-6	.	few	CASSLGGSGANVLTF	TGTGCCAGCAGCTTAGGCGGCTCTGGGGCCAACGTCCTGACTTTC
TRBV6-5	TRBJ1-5	TRBD1	.	CASRRGQGASEPQHF	TGTGCCAGCAGAAGGGGACAGGGGGCTTCGGAGCCCCAGCATTTT
TRBV19	TRBJ1-2	.	.	CASLSSGGYGYTF	TGTGCCAGTCTATCAAGTGGAGGGTATGGCTACACCTTC